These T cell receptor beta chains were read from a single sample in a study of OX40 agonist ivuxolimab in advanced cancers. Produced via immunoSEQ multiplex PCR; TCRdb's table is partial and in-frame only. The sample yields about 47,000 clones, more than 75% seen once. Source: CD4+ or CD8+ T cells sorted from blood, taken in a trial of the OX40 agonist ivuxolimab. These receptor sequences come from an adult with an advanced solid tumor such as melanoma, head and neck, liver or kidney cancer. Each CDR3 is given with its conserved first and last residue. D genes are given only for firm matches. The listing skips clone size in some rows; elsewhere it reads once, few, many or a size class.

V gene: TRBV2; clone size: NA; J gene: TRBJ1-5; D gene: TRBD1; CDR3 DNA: TGTGCCAGCAGTGTCTTCGACAGGGATCCCCAGCATTTT; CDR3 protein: CASSVFDRDPQHF
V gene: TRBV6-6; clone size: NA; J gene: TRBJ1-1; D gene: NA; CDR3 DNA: TGTGCCAGCAGTTACAAGGGGCGAAACACTGAAGCTTTCTTT; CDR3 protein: CASSYKGRNTEAFF
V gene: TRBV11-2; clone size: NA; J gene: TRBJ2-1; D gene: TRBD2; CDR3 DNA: TGTGCCAGCAGCTTAGGGGGACTAGCGGATTACAATGAGCAGTTCTTC; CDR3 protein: CASSLGGLADYNEQFF
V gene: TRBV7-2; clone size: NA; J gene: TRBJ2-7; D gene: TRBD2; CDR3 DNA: TGTGCCAGCAGCCTGACTAGCGGGAGTGTTTACGAGCAGTACTTC; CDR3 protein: CASSLTSGSVYEQYF
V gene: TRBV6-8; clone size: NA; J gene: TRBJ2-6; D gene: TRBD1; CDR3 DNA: TGTGCCAGCCGGGACAGGGGTCGGACTGGGGCCAACGTCCTGACTTTC; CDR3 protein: CASRDRGRTGANVLTF
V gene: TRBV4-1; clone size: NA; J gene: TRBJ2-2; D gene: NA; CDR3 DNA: TGCGCCAGCAGCCATGAAGGCACCGGGGAGCTGTTTTTT; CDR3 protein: CASSHEGTGELFF
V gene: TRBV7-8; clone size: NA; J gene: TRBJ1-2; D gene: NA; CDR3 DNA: TGTGCCAGCAGCTCCGGGGGGGCGGCGCTCAACTATGGCTACACCTTC; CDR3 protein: CASSSGGAALNYGYTF
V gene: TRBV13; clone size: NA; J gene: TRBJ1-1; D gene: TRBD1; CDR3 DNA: TGTGCCAGCAGCTTGACAGGGGGGCGGGCTGAAGCTTTCTTT; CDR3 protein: CASSLTGGRAEAFF
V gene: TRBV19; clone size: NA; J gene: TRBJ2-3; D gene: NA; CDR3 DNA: TGTGCCAGTAGGTATCAGGCGGGGTTCACAGATACGCAGTATTTT; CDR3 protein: CASRYQAGFTDTQYF
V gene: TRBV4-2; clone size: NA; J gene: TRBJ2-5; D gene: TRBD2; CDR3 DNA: TGTGCCAGCAGCCAAGTAGCGGGTTACCAAGAGACCCAGTACTTC; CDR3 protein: CASSQVAGYQETQYF
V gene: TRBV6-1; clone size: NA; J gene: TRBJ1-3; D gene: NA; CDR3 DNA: TGTGCCAGCAGTTCCGGGATTAACTCTGGAAACACCATATATTTT; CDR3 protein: CASSSGINSGNTIYF
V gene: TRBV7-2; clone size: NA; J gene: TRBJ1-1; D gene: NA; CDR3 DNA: TGTGCCAGCAGCTTAGTTGAGGACATGAACACTGAAGCTTTCTTT; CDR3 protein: CASSLVEDMNTEAFF
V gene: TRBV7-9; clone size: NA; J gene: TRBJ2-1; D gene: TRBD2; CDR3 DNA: TGTGCCAGCAGCTTAGGCCTAGCGGGAGTATACAATGAGCAGTTCTTC; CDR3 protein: CASSLGLAGVYNEQFF
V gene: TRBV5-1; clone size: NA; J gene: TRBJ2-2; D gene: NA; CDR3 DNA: TGCGCCAGCAGCTTGGTAACGGGGGTCGGGGAGCTGTTTTTT; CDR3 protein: CASSLVTGVGELFF
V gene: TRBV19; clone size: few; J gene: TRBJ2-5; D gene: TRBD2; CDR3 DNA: TGTGCCAGTAGTGGACGGGAGGGCCGAGAGACCCAGTACTTC; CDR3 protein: CASSGREGRETQYF
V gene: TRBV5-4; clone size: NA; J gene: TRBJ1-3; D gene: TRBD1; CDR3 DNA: TGTGCCAGCAGCTCACTGGGACAGGGGGGAACAAACACCATATATTTT; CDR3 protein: CASSSLGQGGTNTIYF
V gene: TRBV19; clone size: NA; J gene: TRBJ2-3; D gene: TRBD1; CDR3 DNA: TGTGCCAGTAGAGACAGGGGTGGCACAGATACGCAGTATTTT; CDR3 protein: CASRDRGGTDTQYF
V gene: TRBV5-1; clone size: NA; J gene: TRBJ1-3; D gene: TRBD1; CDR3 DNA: TGCGCCAGCAGCTTGGCCGGGACAGTGTACGGAAACACCATATATTTT; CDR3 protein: CASSLAGTVYGNTIYF
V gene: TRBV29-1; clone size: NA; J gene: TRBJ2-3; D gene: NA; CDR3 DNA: TGCAGCGTGGACTACCTTTACACAGATACGCAGTATTTT; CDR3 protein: CSVDYLYTDTQYF
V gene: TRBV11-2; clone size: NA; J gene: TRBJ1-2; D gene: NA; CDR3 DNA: TGTGCCAGCAGCTTATGGGGGGGGAGCGGCTACACCTTC; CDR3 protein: CASSLWGGSGYTF
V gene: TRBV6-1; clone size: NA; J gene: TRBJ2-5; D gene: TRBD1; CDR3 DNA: TGTGCCAGCCTAGGACAGGGAGAGACCCAGTACTTC; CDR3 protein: CASLGQGETQYF
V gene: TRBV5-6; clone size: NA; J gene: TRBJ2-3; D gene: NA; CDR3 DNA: TGTGCCAGCAGCCCAAGTTGGGGGGTAGGCTCAGATACGCAGTATTTT; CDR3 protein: CASSPSWGVGSDTQYF